This passage covers 22 T cell receptor beta chains from one sample sequenced in a study of T cell changes during pregnancy in multiple sclerosis. Clones were read by immunoSEQ multiplex PCR, and TCRdb kept only the in-frame ones, dropping some. Of 30,000 to 45,000 clones listed, 80% to 95% were seen once; the top ten hold 9% to 14%. This specimen consisted of CD8+ T cells from peripheral blood mononuclear cells, obtained after pregnancy. Receptor source: a female donor with multiple sclerosis, enrolled in a pregnancy study.

The chain recombines TRBV10-3 with TRBJ2-1, with D possibly matching TRBD2 (6 bases). Deletions cut 11 bases from V and 5 bases from J, with 13 bases between. The germline V gene has CDR1 ENHRY and CDR2 SYGVKD. The CDR3 contains 12 residues. The CDR3 DNA reads TGTGCCTCCACTAGCTTCGACAATGAGCAGTTCTTC. Its protein is CASTSFDNEQFF.

The chain employs TRBV27 and TRBJ2-1; D may be TRBD2 (6 bases). This CDR3 spans 15 amino acids. In germline, CDR1 is MNHEY, CDR2 SMNVEV (reference sequence). V was trimmed by 3 bases and J by 6 bases, leaving 15 bases between them. The CDR3 sequence: CASSLAGGRINEQFF. The CDR3, as DNA: TGTGCCAGCAGTTTGGCCGGGGGAAGGATCAATGAGCAGTTCTTC.

The chain carries TRBV5-1 and TRBJ2-3, with 7 bases aligning to TRBD1. Trimming removed 0 bases from V and 6 bases from J; junction bases left unmatched: 7. Germline-derived CDR1 and CDR2 are SGHRS and YFSETQ. The CDR3 runs to 15 residues. CDR3 amino acids: CASSLGYRGPDTQYF. The DNA for the CDR3 is TGCGCCAGCAGCTTGGGCTACAGGGGTCCCGATACGCAGTATTTT.

The rearrangement uses TRBV10-3 and TRBJ2-7, with a weak D call TRBD1 (6 bases). V was trimmed by 3 bases and J by 5 bases, leaving 11 bases between them. CDR3 length equals 13 residues. Germline V CDR1 and CDR2: ENHRY, SYGVKD. This CDR3 reads CAISDQGWDEQYF. As DNA, the CDR3 is TGTGCCATCAGTGATCAGGGGTGGGACGAGCAGTACTTC.

This clone occurred once. V usage is TRBV10-3 and J usage is TRBJ1-1, with 7 bases lining up with TRBD1. Germline CDR1 is ENHRY and CDR2 is SYGVKD. CDR3 length: 15 residues. V gave up 3 bases and J gave up 9 bases; unmatched junction bases: 13. CDR3 nucleotide sequence: TGTGCCATCAGTGACCGGGACAGAGAGATTCTCAAAGCTTTCTTT. Translation gives CAISDRDREILKAFF.

The chain recombines TRBV9 with TRBJ2-7; maybe TRBD2 (7 bases). CDR3 size: 14 residues. CDR1 and CDR2 (germline): SGDLS, YYNGEE. Trimming shortened V by 1 base and J by 6 bases, and 14 bases separated the two germline ends. The CDR3 nucleotides are TGTGCCAGCAGCGTAAGAGGGGGGGTGGGCGAGCAGTACTTC. Protein sequence: CASSVRGGVGEQYF.

The rearrangement uses TRBV5-6 and TRBJ2-7; D perhaps matches TRBD1 (6 bases). Germline-derived CDR1 and CDR2 are SGHDT and YYEEEE. The V end was cut by 3 bases, the J end by 3 bases, with 7 bases between. CDR3 size: 12 residues. The CDR3 DNA is TGTGCCAGCAGCTCGGACAGCTACGAGCAGTACTTC. Protein sequence: CASSSDSYEQYF.

The rearrangement links TRBV6-5 to TRBJ2-7, with a tentative D call TRBD1 (7 bases). CDR3 length: 12 residues. Trimming left V 6 bases short and J 3 bases short, with 9 bases between. CDR1 is MNHEY, CDR2 SVGAGI, per germline. CDR3 residues: CASSQGGYEQYF. DNA for the CDR3: TGTGCCAGCAGCCAGGGGGGCTACGAGCAGTACTTC.

The chain uses TRBV10-3 and TRBJ1-2, with a possible D match to TRBD1 (5 bases). V was pared by 2 bases and J by 6 bases, with 10 bases between. Germline assignment: CDR1 ENHRY and CDR2 SYGVKD. The CDR3 spans 13 residues. The CDR3 region has the DNA TGTGCCATCAGTGAGCCGAACAGGCATGGCTACACCTTC. It encodes CAISEPNRHGYTF.

The CDR3 region is CASSLGTGSVDNEQFF. For the CDR3, the DNA is TGTGCCAGCAGTTTGGGGACAGGGTCGGTGGACAATGAGCAGTTCTTC. J is TRBJ2-1 and V is TRBV28, with 9 bases matching TRBD1. This CDR3 comprises 16 residues. Germline trimming cut 3 bases from V and 5 bases from J; bases unmatched to any gene: 8. Germline CDR1 MDHEN, CDR2 SYDVKM.

This chain uses TRBV4-1 with TRBJ1-2; no firm D call. Deletions cut 2 bases from V and 0 bases from J, with 13 bases between. From germline, CDR1 is MGHRA and CDR2 YSYEKL. The CDR3 runs 16 residues. CDR3 sequence: CASSQNLLQTNYGYTF. CDR3 DNA: TGCGCCAGCAGCCAAAATCTTCTTCAGACTAACTATGGCTACACCTTC.

This rearrangement joins TRBV5-1 to TRBJ2-2, with D unclear. The V end was cut by 0 bases, the J end by 9 bases, with 6 bases between. The V gene's germline CDR1 is SGHRS and CDR2 YFSETQ. This CDR3 has 12 residues. This CDR3 reads CASSLGSRELFF. CDR3 DNA: TGCGCCAGCAGCTTGGGAAGCCGGGAGCTGTTTTTT.

This chain links TRBV21-1 with TRBJ1-1. TRBV21-1 is assigned pseudogene status. This CDR3 is built from 16 residues. The CDR3 loop reads CASSKAEVVDPTEAFF. CDR3 nucleotide sequence: TGTGCCAGCAGCAAGGCCGAGGTGGTGGATCCCACTGAAGCTTTCTTT.

V usage is TRBV7-9 and J usage is TRBJ2-1, with D perhaps TRBD2 (6 bases). Germline assignment: CDR1 SEHNR and CDR2 FQNEAQ (reference sequence). The CDR3 runs 14 residues. Trimming removed 5 bases from V and 6 bases from J, with 14 bases in between. The CDR3 here is CASSPVGGFNEQFF. Written as DNA, the CDR3 is TGTGCCAGCAGCCCCGTAGGAGGGTTCAATGAGCAGTTCTTC.

This clone showed up just a few times. V gene TRBV19 combines with J gene TRBJ1-2; possibly TRBD1 for D (5 bases). This CDR3 is 12 amino acids long. Trimming shortened V by 7 bases and J by 4 bases, and 10 bases separated the two germline ends. The germline gives CDR1 LNHDA, CDR2 SQIVND (reference sequence). The CDR3, as DNA: TGTGCCAGTAAGGGCAGGGCCTATGGCTACACCTTC. This gives the protein CASKGRAYGYTF.

The CDR3 here is CASSFTGINNEQFF. CDR3 nucleotide sequence: TGCGCCAGCAGCTTCACCGGGATTAACAATGAGCAGTTCTTC. The chain recombines TRBV5-1 with TRBJ2-1; the D gene is possibly TRBD2 (5 bases). The V and J ends lost 2 bases and 5 bases respectively, with 11 bases between them. The CDR3 runs to 14 residues. The germline V gene encodes CDR1 SGHRS and CDR2 YFSETQ.

The chain carries TRBV9 and TRBJ1-4; D is perhaps TRBD1 (5 bases). Germline V CDR1 and CDR2: SGDLS, YYNGEE. CDR3 size: 13 residues. The V end lost 7 bases, the J end lost 8 bases, and 15 bases lay between the germline ends. In DNA form, the CDR3 reads TGTGCCAGCGGAGGAGGGGCAGGGGAAAAACTGTTTTTT. It codes for CASGGGAGEKLFF.

CDR3 sequence reads: CASSLYAGGYTDTQYF. CDR3 coding DNA: TGTGCCAGCAGTTTATATGCGGGGGGTTACACAGATACGCAGTATTTT. The chain links TRBV27 to TRBJ2-3; 8 bases are shared with TRBD2. The V gene end was trimmed by 1 base and the J gene end by 2 bases; junction bases not matched to a gene: 5. The length of the CDR3 is 16 residues. CDR1 is MNHEY, CDR2 SMNVEV, per germline (reference sequence).

The J gene is TRBJ2-1, the V gene TRBV10-1; 12 bases are shared with TRBD2. With V trimmed by 3 bases and J by 8 bases, 8 bases remained unmatched. This CDR3 spans 16 amino acids. Germline assignment: CDR1 WNHNN and CDR2 SYGVQD (reference sequence). CDR3 coding DNA: TGCGCCAGCAGTGACCCCCCGACTAGCGGGAGCCATGAGCAGTTCTTC. Translated: CASSDPPTSGSHEQFF.

The J gene is TRBJ2-1, the V gene TRBV5-1; 7 bases are shared with TRBD1. Looked up from germline, CDR1 is SGHRS and CDR2 is YFSETQ. V shed 5 bases, J shed 13 bases, and the junction held 6 bases outside the gene matches. The CDR3 totals 11 residues. DNA for the CDR3: TGCGCCAGCAGTGAGGGGGCCCTTCAGTTCTTC. Translating gives CASSEGALQFF.

The chain recombines TRBV27 with TRBJ2-7, with no clear D. V lost 8 bases, J lost 6 bases, and 17 bases lay in between. Germline CDR1 MNHEY, CDR2 SMNVEV (reference sequence). This CDR3 is built from 13 residues. CDR3 loop: CASHARYETEQYF. For the CDR3, the DNA is TGTGCCAGCCACGCGAGGTATGAGACCGAGCAGTACTTC.

V gene TRBV12-2 combines with J gene TRBJ1-4; TRBD1 reflects the table's D call only, with no check against the DNA. TRBV12-2 is a listed pseudogene. This CDR3 is 18 amino acids long. CDR3 nucleotide sequence: TGTGCAAGTCGCCCAACGGGACAGGATGGTGATAGAGGTGAAAAACTGTTTTTT. Amino acids: CASRPTGQDGDRGEKLFF.